The 8 T cell receptor beta chains below all came from one sample that was sequenced in a study of cytomegalovirus exposure and HLA in healthy donors. Primers included in the PCR were 60 Vbeta and 13 Jbeta primers. Repertoires were generated with immunoSEQ multiplex PCR, while TCRdb's copy carries only in-frame clones and drops some. Among some 100,000 clones listed, 65% to 80% were seen once. Material for sequencing was PBMCs. All receptors derive from a woman in her forties or fifties in good health and CMV-seropositive.

The J gene is TRBJ2-7, the V gene TRBV6-5; D remains unclear. Germline lookup yields CDR1 MNHEY and CDR2 SVGAGI. The CDR3 extends over 15 amino acids. Trimming cost V 0 bases and J 4 bases, with 13 bases left between them. The DNA for the CDR3 is TGTGCCAGCAGTTACTCGAATACGGCAGGATACGAGCAGTACTTC. Translated, it gives CASSYSNTAGYEQYF.

This clone was observed a handful of times. J is TRBJ2-7 and V is TRBV5-1; 7 positions agree with TRBD1. The J segment lost 1 base and the V segment lost 2 bases, leaving 0 bases of the junction unmatched. Germline V gene data show CDR1 as SGHRS and CDR2 as YFSETQ. The CDR3 loop spans 13 amino acids. CDR3 region: CASSLQGSYEQYF. CDR3 DNA sequence: TGCGCCAGCAGCTTACAGGGGTCCTACGAGCAGTACTTC.

The chain combines TRBV5-1 with TRBJ2-1; D perhaps matches TRBD2 (7 bases). Trimming took 5 bases from V and 7 from J, leaving 13 bases between them. Per the germline V gene, CDR1 is SGHRS and CDR2 is YFSETQ. The CDR3 length is 13 residues. This chain's CDR3 is CASRRGAGNEQFF. CDR3 DNA: TGCGCCAGCAGACGGGGGGCCGGGAATGAGCAGTTCTTC.

This chain connects TRBV29-1 to TRBJ2-1; TRBD2 matches 7 bases. CDR1 and CDR2 (germline): SQVTM, ANQGSEA. The CDR3 sequence is 11 residues long. The V segment lost 7 bases and the J segment 6 bases; nucleotides outside the gene matches: 3. CDR3 coding DNA: TGCAGCGGAGGCGGGGGCAATGAGCAGTTCTTC. Translation: CSGGGGNEQFF.

The CDR3 protein is CASSRGLGWDTEAFF. The CDR3 bases are TGTGCCAGCAGCCGAGGGCTGGGCTGGGACACTGAAGCTTTCTTT. The rearrangement uses TRBV11-2 and TRBJ1-1, with D hard to call. The V and J ends lost 5 bases and 3 bases respectively, with 16 bases between them. Germline values: CDR1 SGHAT, CDR2 FQNNGV. This CDR3 contains 15 residues.

The CDR3 DNA reads as TGTGCCAGCACCCCCGGTGTGCGCTCCTACAATGAGCAGTTCTTC. It is translated as CASTPGVRSYNEQFF. The chain employs TRBV6-5 and TRBJ2-1; D not resolved. The CDR3 consists of 15 residues. The V gene's germline CDR1 is MNHEY and CDR2 SVGAGI. The V gene lost 7 bases and the J gene lost 0 bases, with 13 bases spanning the gap.

The chain's CDR3 is CASRGQLNTEAFF. CDR3 DNA: TGTGCCAGCAGGGGACAGCTGAACACTGAAGCTTTCTTT. The V gene is TRBV5-6, the J gene TRBJ1-1, with 7 bases fitting TRBD1. Trimming took 5 bases from V and 0 from J; bases not matched to a gene: 1. The CDR3 is made up of 13 amino acids. Germline CDR1 is SGHDT and CDR2 is YYEEEE.

The chain joins TRBV7-9 to TRBJ2-1; D uncertain. V gave up 5 bases and J gave up 0 bases, with 11 bases separating them. The CDR3 is 15 residues long. Looked up from germline, CDR1 is SEHNR and CDR2 is FQNEAQ (reference sequence). The CDR3 is CASSIEPSSYNEQFF. CDR3 nucleotides: TGTGCCAGCAGCATAGAACCCAGCTCCTACAATGAGCAGTTCTTC.